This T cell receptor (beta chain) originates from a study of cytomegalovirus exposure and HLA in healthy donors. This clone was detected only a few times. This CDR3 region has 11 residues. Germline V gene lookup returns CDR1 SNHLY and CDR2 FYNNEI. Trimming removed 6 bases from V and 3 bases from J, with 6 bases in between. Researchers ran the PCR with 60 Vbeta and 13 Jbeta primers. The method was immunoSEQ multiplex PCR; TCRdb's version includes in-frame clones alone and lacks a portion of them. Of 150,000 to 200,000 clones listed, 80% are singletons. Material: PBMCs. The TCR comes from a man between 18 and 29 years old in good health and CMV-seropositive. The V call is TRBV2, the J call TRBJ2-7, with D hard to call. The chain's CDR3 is CASRTSYEQYF. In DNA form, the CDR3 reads TGTGCCAGCAGGACAAGCTACGAGCAGTACTTC. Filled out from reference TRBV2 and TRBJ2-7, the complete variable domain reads EPEVTQTPSHQVTQMGQEVILRCVPISNHLYFYWYRQILGQKVEFLVSFYNNEISEKSEIFDDQFSVERPDGSNFTLKIRSTKLEDSAMYFCASRTSYEQYFGPGTRLTVT.